Listed below are T cell receptor beta chains from one sample, sequenced in a study of blood T cell repertoires in COVID-19. Repertoires were generated with immunoSEQ multiplex PCR, while TCRdb's copy carries only in-frame clones and drops some. The top ten clones hold around 0.92% of a sample with 85,000 to 120,000 clones, over 70% of them seen once. The sample taken for sequencing was peripheral blood. The receptors originated from a human donor with acute or convalescent COVID-19. The donor label of this sample is uncertain. The CDR3 runs from the conserved cysteine through the conserved F or W. D genes are given only for firm matches. A clone size is listed for some rows: how often the clone was seen (once, few, many), or a class if it is expanded.

TRBJ2-1 . . TRBV7-2 CASSSRLRWEQFF TGTGCCAGCAGCTCCAGGTTGCGCTGGGAGCAGTTCTTC
TRBJ2-1 . . TRBV15 CATDSYNEQFF TGTGCCACAGACAGCTACAATGAGCAGTTCTTC
TRBJ1-1 few TRBD1 TRBV9 CASSPLGQMNTEAFF TGTGCCAGCAGCCCCCTGGGACAGATGAACACTGAAGCTTTCTTT
TRBJ1-1 . . TRBV9 CASSVVPEDTEAFF TGTGCCAGCAGCGTAGTTCCGGAGGACACTGAAGCTTTCTTT
TRBJ2-5 . TRBD1 TRBV19 CASSRDRGETQYF TGTGCCAGTAGTCGCGACAGGGGCGAGACCCAGTACTTC
TRBJ1-5 few . TRBV4-1 CASSQVRENQPQHF TGCGCCAGCAGCCAAGTTCGAGAGAATCAGCCCCAGCATTTT
TRBJ2-7 . TRBD1 TRBV9 CASSPRGQSEQYF TGTGCCAGCAGCCCCAGGGGGCAGAGCGAGCAGTACTTC
TRBJ1-5 . . TRBV2 CASSEGQGDNQPQHF TGTGCCAGCAGTGAAGGGCAGGGCGACAATCAGCCCCAGCATTTT
TRBJ1-6 . . TRBV25-1 CASKQGWNSPLHF TGTGCCAGCAAACAGGGTTGGAATTCACCCCTCCACTTT
TRBJ2-3 . TRBD2 TRBV4-1 CASSQERGGADTQYF TGCGCCAGCAGCCAAGAACGGGGGGGCGCAGATACGCAGTATTTT
TRBJ2-3 . . TRBV5-1 CASSPPVSTDTQYF TGCGCCAGCAGCCCCCCTGTTAGCACAGATACGCAGTATTTT
TRBJ2-2 few TRBD1 TRBV9 CASNSRDRVTGELFF TGTGCCAGCAACTCCCGGGACAGGGTAACCGGGGAGCTGTTTTTT
TRBJ2-3 . TRBD2 TRBV7-2 CASSSVASGGTDTQYF TGTGCCAGCAGCTCCGTCGCCAGCGGGGGTACAGATACGCAGTATTTT
TRBJ1-2 . TRBD1 TRBV28 CASSLMGQGVGYGYTF TGTGCCAGCAGCCTAATGGGACAGGGGGTAGGGTATGGCTACACCTTC
TRBJ2-1 . TRBD2 TRBV5-1 CASSRTSGGSVDNEQFF TGCGCCAGCAGCAGGACTAGCGGGGGGTCCGTAGACAATGAGCAGTTCTTC
TRBJ1-2 . TRBD1 TRBV28 CASSLLPGQGTYGYTF TGTGCCAGCAGTTTATTACCGGGACAGGGTACCTATGGCTACACCTTC
TRBJ2-7 few TRBD1 TRBV7-9 CASSPRTGGGDEQYF TGTGCCAGCAGCCCCAGGACAGGGGGAGGGGACGAGCAGTACTTC
TRBJ1-2 . . TRBV5-8 CASSLRGPYGYTF TGTGCCAGCAGCTTACGCGGGCCCTATGGCTACACCTTC
TRBJ2-3 many TRBD2 TRBV7-9 CASGTSGGPTDTQYF TGTGCCAGCGGAACTAGCGGGGGGCCCACGGATACGCAGTATTTT
TRBJ2-1 . TRBD2 TRBV9 CASSVGPLAGQYEQFF TGTGCCAGCAGCGTAGGACCGCTAGCGGGGCAGTATGAGCAGTTCTTC
TRBJ2-1 . TRBD1 TRBV5-1 CASSLGQGYNEQFF TGCGCCAGCAGCTTGGGACAGGGCTACAATGAGCAGTTCTTC
TRBJ1-1 . TRBD1 TRBV7-9 CASSLAGQGEAFF TGTGCCAGCAGCTTAGCAGGACAGGGAGAAGCTTTCTTT
TRBJ1-5 . . TRBV4-2 CASSQEARSAGSNQPQHF TGTGCCAGCAGCCAAGAGGCGCGGTCGGCGGGTAGCAATCAGCCCCAGCATTTT
TRBJ2-1 . . TRBV4-1 CASSRWRADSYNEQFF TGCGCCAGCAGCCGTTGGCGGGCAGACTCCTACAATGAGCAGTTCTTC
TRBJ1-2 . TRBD1 TRBV18 CASSPEGTGTNYGYTF TGTGCCAGCTCCCCTGAAGGGACAGGGACTAACTATGGCTACACCTTC
TRBJ2-4 . TRBD1 TRBV6-5 CASSFGTGAKNIQYF TGTGCCAGCAGTTTCGGGACAGGGGCCAAAAACATTCAGTACTTC
TRBJ1-1 . TRBD1 TRBV3-1/TRBV3-2 CASSQWTGANTEAFF TGTGCCAGCAGCCAATGGACAGGGGCAAACACTGAAGCTTTCTTT
TRBJ2-1 few TRBD1 TRBV19 CASSRGDRVYNEQFF TGTGCCAGTAGTAGAGGGGACAGGGTATACAATGAGCAGTTCTTC
TRBJ1-2 . . TRBV18 CASSPGLSSNYGYTF TGTGCCAGCTCACCTGGGCTGTCATCTAACTATGGCTACACCTTC
TRBJ1-2 . . TRBV24-1 CATSQAGRGYGYTF TGTGCCACCAGCCAAGCGGGCCGCGGCTATGGCTACACCTTC
TRBJ1-1 . . TRBV12-3/TRBV12-4 CASSPRNTEAFF TGTGCCAGCAGTCCCAGGAACACTGAAGCTTTCTTT
TRBJ1-4 few TRBD1 TRBV6-5 CASRKGDSNEKLFF TGTGCCAGCAGGAAGGGGGACAGTAATGAAAAACTGTTTTTT
TRBJ1-1 . TRBD1 TRBV12-3/TRBV12-4 CASASTGGTEAFF TGTGCCAGCGCATCCACAGGGGGCACTGAAGCTTTCTTT
TRBJ2-7 . TRBD1 TRBV25-1 CASSEIGARQGAYEQYF TGTGCCAGCAGTGAGATTGGAGCGAGACAGGGTGCGTACGAGCAGTACTTC
TRBJ2-5 . . TRBV6-5 CASSSPSLGAQYF TGTGCCAGCAGTTCACCGTCTCTAGGGGCCCAGTACTTC
TRBJ2-3 . . TRBV2 CASLPRSYIDTQYF TGTGCCAGCCTCCCCCGCAGTTATATAGATACGCAGTATTTT
TRBJ2-3 . TRBD2 TRBV7-2 CASSPQWVSGGKTDTQYF TGTGCCAGCAGTCCCCAGTGGGTTAGCGGGGGGAAAACAGATACGCAGTATTTT
TRBJ1-5 . . TRBV12-5 CASAPEGGGRQPQHF TGTGCTAGTGCCCCCGAGGGGGGGGGCCGGCAGCCCCAGCATTTT
TRBJ2-1 few TRBD1 TRBV2 CASRDRVSYNEQFF TGTGCCAGCAGGGACAGGGTCTCCTACAATGAGCAGTTCTTC
TRBJ2-1 . . TRBV7-9 CASSPPGAGDEQFF TGTGCCAGCAGCCCTCCGGGGGCGGGGGATGAGCAGTTCTTC
TRBJ2-3 . TRBD1 TRBV7-9 CASSRGGGQGADTQYF TGTGCCAGCAGCCGCGGTGGAGGACAGGGGGCAGATACGCAGTATTTT
TRBJ1-1 . . TRBV4-2 CASSQYSEAFF TGTGCCAGCAGCCAATACAGTGAAGCTTTCTTT
TRBJ1-1 . . TRBV19 CASSIGQERTEAFF TGTGCCAGTAGTATAGGCCAGGAGCGGACTGAAGCTTTCTTT
TRBJ1-3 . . TRBV30 CASSRAYSGNTIYF TGTGCCTCTTCCCGTGCCTACTCTGGAAACACCATATATTTT
TRBJ2-7 . . TRBV7-2 CASSRGQAYYEQYF TGTGCCAGCAGCCGCGGGCAGGCCTATTACGAGCAGTACTTC
TRBJ2-1 . TRBD1 TRBV4-1 CASSQEKRGRSYNEQFF TGCGCCAGCAGCCAGGAGAAGAGGGGGCGATCCTACAATGAGCAGTTCTTC
TRBJ1-2 . TRBD1 TRBV5-4 CASRGDRGYGYTF TGTGCCAGCAGGGGGGACAGGGGCTATGGCTACACCTTC
TRBJ2-3 . TRBD2 TRBV28 CASSGEGIADTQYF TGTGCCAGCTCCGGGGAGGGTATCGCAGATACGCAGTATTTT
TRBJ1-2 . TRBD1 TRBV10-3 CAISLDQGARGYTF TGTGCCATCAGCCTAGACCAGGGGGCGCGGGGCTACACCTTC
TRBJ1-1 many TRBD1 TRBV5-1 CASSSTGGGTEAFF TGCGCCAGCAGCTCGACAGGGGGCGGCACTGAAGCTTTCTTT
TRBJ1-3 . TRBD1 TRBV28 CASSLGQGARGNTIYF TGTGCCAGCAGTTTAGGACAGGGGGCGAGGGGAAACACCATATATTTT